These T cell receptor beta chains were read from a single sample in a study of blood T cell repertoires in COVID-19. Profiling relied on immunoSEQ multiplex PCR, and the TCRdb table lists in-frame clones only, not all of them. This sample has over 150,000 clones, with around nine tenths found just once. Sequenced input: peripheral blood. The source of these receptors is a woman older than 75 with COVID-19, enrolled during active disease. Both conserved end residues are part of each CDR3. The order of the fields is clone size, J gene, V gene, D gene, CDR3 protein, CDR3 DNA. D genes are given only for firm matches. Rows give clone size only sometimes, using once, few, many, or a class for an expanded clone.

size: -
J: TRBJ1-4
V: TRBV18
D: TRBD1
CDR3: CASSLSDRVLEKLFF
DNA: TGTGCCAGCTCACTTTCGGACAGGGTGTTAGAAAAACTGTTTTTT

size: once
J: TRBJ2-1
V: TRBV27
D: TRBD2
CDR3: CASMKREGRIEQFF
DNA: TGTGCCAGCATGAAACGGGAGGGCCGAATCGAGCAGTTCTTC

size: once
J: TRBJ2-3
V: TRBV6-2/TRBV6-3
D: TRBD2
CDR3: CASSPGTSGSYRGDTQYF
DNA: TGTGCCAGCAGTCCCGGGACTAGCGGGAGTTACCGAGGAGATACGCAGTATTTT

size: once
J: TRBJ2-5
V: TRBV6-2/TRBV6-3
D: TRBD2
CDR3: CASSYPVFQGPGGRETQYF
DNA: TGTGCCAGCAGTTACCCGGTGTTTCAGGGACCGGGAGGAAGGGAGACCCAGTACTTC

size: -
J: TRBJ2-3
V: TRBV7-8
D: TRBD1
CDR3: CASSLGQGADTQYF
DNA: TGTGCCAGCAGCTTAGGGCAGGGGGCAGATACGCAGTATTTT

size: -
J: TRBJ2-5
V: TRBV5-4
D: -
CDR3: CASSSNFQETQYF
DNA: TGTGCCAGCAGCTCAAACTTCCAAGAGACCCAGTACTTC

size: once
J: TRBJ2-2
V: TRBV27
D: TRBD2
CDR3: CASSPRGESGELFF
DNA: TGTGCCAGCTCCCCCCGGGGGGAGTCCGGGGAGCTGTTTTTT

size: -
J: TRBJ1-4
V: TRBV5-1
D: -
CDR3: CASSLGGHSQEKLFF
DNA: TGCGCCAGCAGCTTGGGGGGACATTCTCAGGAAAAACTGTTTTTT

size: -
J: TRBJ1-4
V: TRBV11-2
D: TRBD1
CDR3: CASSQGQGRANEKLFF
DNA: TGTGCCAGCAGCCAGGGACAGGGGAGGGCTAATGAAAAACTGTTTTTT

size: -
J: TRBJ2-7
V: TRBV5-4
D: TRBD1
CDR3: CASSFDTGGHEQYF
DNA: TGTGCCAGCAGCTTTGATACAGGGGGCCACGAGCAGTACTTC

size: once
J: TRBJ2-1
V: TRBV3-1/TRBV3-2
D: -
CDR3: CASSQVYEQFF
DNA: TGTGCCAGCAGCCAAGTATATGAGCAGTTCTTC

size: -
J: TRBJ1-2
V: TRBV4-2
D: -
CDR3: CASSQVRVTNYGYTF
DNA: TGTGCCAGCAGCCAAGTGAGGGTAACAAACTATGGCTACACCTTC

size: -
J: TRBJ2-7
V: TRBV4-1
D: -
CDR3: CASSQSWAESSYEQYF
DNA: TGCGCCAGCAGCCAAAGCTGGGCAGAAAGCTCCTACGAGCAGTACTTC

size: -
J: TRBJ2-7
V: TRBV28
D: TRBD2
CDR3: CASSLNNLAGEASEQYF
DNA: TGTGCCAGCAGCTTGAACAACCTAGCGGGAGAAGCCTCCGAGCAGTACTTC

size: -
J: TRBJ1-1
V: TRBV12-3/TRBV12-4
D: -
CDR3: CASSSRGSTEAFF
DNA: TGTGCCAGCAGTTCTCGGGGTTCCACTGAAGCTTTCTTT

size: -
J: TRBJ2-6
V: TRBV27
D: -
CDR3: CASSSRTLTRSGANVLTF
DNA: TGTGCCAGCAGTAGTAGGACACTCACTCGCTCTGGGGCCAACGTCCTGACTTTC

size: -
J: TRBJ2-3
V: TRBV3-1/TRBV3-2
D: TRBD1
CDR3: CASSRGQGAQGDTQYF
DNA: TGTGCCAGCAGCCGGGGACAGGGGGCTCAAGGAGATACGCAGTATTTT

size: -
J: TRBJ1-2
V: TRBV5-1
D: -
CDR3: CASSDTGLRGYTF
DNA: TGCGCCAGCAGCGACACAGGGCTACGCGGCTACACCTTC

size: -
J: TRBJ2-5
V: TRBV15
D: -
CDR3: CATSRGWTGGEETQYF
DNA: TGTGCCACCAGCAGGGGCTGGACAGGAGGGGAAGAGACCCAGTACTTC

size: -
J: TRBJ1-2
V: TRBV2
D: -
CDR3: CASSEGRNYGYTF
DNA: TGTGCCAGCAGTGAGGGCAGGAACTATGGCTACACCTTC

size: -
J: TRBJ1-1
V: TRBV20-1
D: TRBD1
CDR3: CSASQGADTEAFF
DNA: TGCAGTGCTAGTCAGGGGGCGGACACTGAAGCTTTCTTT

size: -
J: TRBJ1-5
V: TRBV18
D: -
CDR3: CASSDGQISNQPQHF
DNA: TGTGCCAGCTCAGACGGACAGATTAGCAATCAGCCCCAGCATTTT

size: once
J: TRBJ2-1
V: TRBV19
D: TRBD2
CDR3: CASSIVASGGHNEQFF
DNA: TGTGCCAGTAGTATAGTGGCTAGCGGAGGACACAATGAGCAGTTCTTC

size: -
J: TRBJ1-6
V: TRBV5-1
D: -
CDR3: CASSTDGSSYNSPLHF
DNA: TGCGCCAGCAGTACGGACGGGAGCTCCTATAATTCACCCCTCCACTTT

size: -
J: TRBJ1-1
V: TRBV12-3/TRBV12-4
D: -
CDR3: CASSLMSTEAFF
DNA: TGTGCCAGCAGTTTAATGAGCACTGAAGCTTTCTTT

size: once
J: TRBJ2-1
V: TRBV16
D: TRBD2
CDR3: CASSQITSAGSYNEQFF
DNA: TGTGCCAGCAGCCAAATTACTAGCGCCGGCTCCTACAATGAGCAGTTCTTC

size: -
J: TRBJ1-5
V: TRBV7-6
D: TRBD1
CDR3: CASSLGTGNSNQPQHF
DNA: TGTGCCAGCAGCTTGGGGACAGGGAATAGCAATCAGCCCCAGCATTTT

size: -
J: TRBJ2-2
V: TRBV5-4
D: -
CDR3: CASSPELVANTGELFF
DNA: TGTGCCAGCAGCCCTGAACTAGTGGCGAACACCGGGGAGCTGTTTTTT

size: -
J: TRBJ2-2
V: TRBV7-2
D: -
CDR3: CASSLYVGELFF
DNA: TGTGCCAGCAGCTTATATGTCGGGGAGCTGTTTTTT

size: -
J: TRBJ1-2
V: TRBV4-3
D: TRBD1
CDR3: CASSRDRLNGYTF
DNA: TGCGCCAGCAGCCGGGACAGGCTGAATGGCTACACCTTC

size: once
J: TRBJ1-4
V: TRBV7-4
D: -
CDR3: CASSLRKEGHGATNEKLFF
DNA: TGTGCCAGCAGCTTAAGGAAAGAGGGCCACGGGGCAACTAATGAAAAACTGTTTTTT